A selection of T cell receptor beta chains follows, all from one sample in a study of T cells in Graves' hyperthyroidism and ophthalmopathy. TCRdb ran MiXCR on the multiplex PCR reads and lists one entry per CDR3 protein. The table has 640,000 or so distinct CDR3 sequences, 14% seen once. What was sequenced was blood. These receptors all come from a woman in her late teens or twenties with Graves' ophthalmopathy. Each CDR3 is given with its conserved first and last residue. The order of the fields is V gene, J gene, CDR3 protein.

v_call: TRBV5-6
j_call: TRBJ2-3
cdr3_aa: CASRGGGADTQYF

v_call: TRBV30
j_call: TRBJ2-7
cdr3_aa: CAPRQGGPYEQYF

v_call: TRBV6-1
j_call: TRBJ2-7
cdr3_aa: CAAKTDYEQYF

v_call: TRBV29-1
j_call: TRBJ2-7
cdr3_aa: CSVVSRHEQYF

v_call: TRBV2
j_call: TRBJ2-2
cdr3_aa: CASGVTGELFF

v_call: TRBV6-2/TRBV6-3
j_call: TRBJ2-6
cdr3_aa: CASSYSQNRADHFSGANVLTF

v_call: TRBV3-1
j_call: TRBJ1-4
cdr3_aa: CASSQGDRGRKLFF

v_call: TRBV5-1
j_call: TRBJ2-3
cdr3_aa: CASSFLPGQVSDTQYF

v_call: TRBV6-1
j_call: TRBJ2-3
cdr3_aa: CASSGIGVSSTDTQYF

v_call: TRBV19
j_call: TRBJ2-2
cdr3_aa: CASSINRRPGTGELFF

v_call: TRBV6-1
j_call: TRBJ2-4
cdr3_aa: CASSEGGMPLGGYF

v_call: TRBV10-3
j_call: TRBJ1-2
cdr3_aa: CAITLGDRDGYTF

v_call: TRBV28
j_call: TRBJ2-7
cdr3_aa: CASSLYTSGRSEQYF

v_call: TRBV6-5
j_call: TRBJ2-3
cdr3_aa: CASSYPGEDTQYF

v_call: TRBV4-1
j_call: TRBJ2-5
cdr3_aa: CASSPTLGSETQYF

v_call: TRBV5-1
j_call: TRBJ2-1
cdr3_aa: CASSPTGGNYNEQFF

v_call: TRBV5-1
j_call: TRBJ1-2
cdr3_aa: CASSLNRFGYTF

v_call: TRBV3-1
j_call: TRBJ2-1
cdr3_aa: CASSQGVYRPHNEQFF

v_call: TRBV7-2
j_call: TRBJ2-3
cdr3_aa: CASSSSSGRPSDTQYF

v_call: TRBV27
j_call: TRBJ2-7
cdr3_aa: CASSAHGSYEQYF

v_call: TRBV13
j_call: TRBJ2-7
cdr3_aa: CASSLGNWDEQYF

v_call: TRBV2
j_call: TRBJ2-7
cdr3_aa: CASSDYRYKEYEQYF

v_call: TRBV6-5
j_call: TRBJ2-7
cdr3_aa: CASSYNLRNPYEQYF

v_call: TRBV7-2
j_call: TRBJ2-2
cdr3_aa: CASSFRNTGELFF

v_call: TRBV19
j_call: TRBJ2-7
cdr3_aa: CASSIEGSGVSYEQYF

v_call: TRBV6-2/TRBV6-3
j_call: TRBJ1-5
cdr3_aa: CASSYSGSQRKHF

v_call: TRBV7-2
j_call: TRBJ2-7
cdr3_aa: CASRGGGTSGPYEQYF

v_call: TRBV2
j_call: TRBJ2-1
cdr3_aa: CASSDQSGTGNEQFF

v_call: TRBV2
j_call: TRBJ2-7
cdr3_aa: CASSERSAGTRSSYEQYF

v_call: TRBV14
j_call: TRBJ2-1
cdr3_aa: CASSGGNPSYNEQFF